The clone carrying this T cell receptor beta chain was picked up a small number of times. Its antigen remains unidentified. Healthy Caucasians supplied all donations. These data are taken from a study of identical twins. Regarding the study as a whole: Partial confounding of zero-insertion analyses by invariant MAIT and iNKT cells was possible.

TCRdb reprocessed the 5' RACE reads via MiXCR and lists one record per CDR3 protein. The repertoire consists of around 510,000 distinct CDR3 sequences, with over 11% occurring once and the leading ten covering approximately 1%. CDR3 length: 13 amino acids. The V end lost 6 bases, the J end lost 1 base, and 11 bases lay between the germline ends. The germline gives CDR1 SQVTM, CDR2 ANQGSEA. These data also formed part of another study, on yellow fever vaccine responses in identical twins. As that report states: Twins' vaccine T cell responses were reported to seem partly convergent and partly personalized.

The receptor comes from a woman under 30 in good health. The rearrangement links TRBV29-1 to TRBJ2-3, with no clear D. The sample comprised CD4+ T cells sorted from blood. The DNA for the CDR3 is TGCAGCGTGGCTATGCTAGGCACAGATACGCAGTATTTT. Its translation is CSVAMLGTDTQYF.